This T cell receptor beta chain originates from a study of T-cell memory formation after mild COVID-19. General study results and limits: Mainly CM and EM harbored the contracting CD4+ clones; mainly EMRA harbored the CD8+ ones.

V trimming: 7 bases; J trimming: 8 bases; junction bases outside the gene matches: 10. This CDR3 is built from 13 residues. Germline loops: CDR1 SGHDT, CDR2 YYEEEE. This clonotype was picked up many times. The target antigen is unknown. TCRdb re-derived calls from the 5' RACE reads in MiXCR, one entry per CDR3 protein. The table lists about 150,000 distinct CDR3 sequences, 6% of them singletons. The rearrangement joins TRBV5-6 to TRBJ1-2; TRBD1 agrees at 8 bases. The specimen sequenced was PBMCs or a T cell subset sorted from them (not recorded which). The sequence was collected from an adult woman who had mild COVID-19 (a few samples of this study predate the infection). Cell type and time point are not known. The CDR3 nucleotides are TGTGCCAGCCGGACGGACAGGGCGGGAGGCTACACCTTC. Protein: CASRTDRAGGYTF.